The sequence of this TCR beta chain was determined in a study of cytomegalovirus exposure and HLA in healthy donors. This CDR3 is built from 15 residues. Germline assignment: CDR1 SGDLS and CDR2 YYNGEE. Between the trimmed V and J ends, which lost 1 base and 2 bases, there was a span of 13 bases. PCR used 60 Vbeta primers and 13 Jbeta primers. The assay was immunoSEQ multiplex PCR, and TCRdb's table has in-frame clones only and misses some. This sample has over 200,000 clones, with approximately 70% found just once. The source of this sequence is a man aged 35 to 55 in good health and CMV-seropositive. The sequenced material came from PBMCs. The rearrangement joins TRBV9 to TRBJ2-7; D gene ambiguous. CDR3 nucleotides: TGTGCCAGCAGCGTAAGTCCGTCGAGCGCCTACGAGCAGTACTTC. It is translated as CASSVSPSSAYEQYF.